These T cell receptor beta chains were read from a single sample in a study of blood T cell repertoires in COVID-19. Here immunoSEQ multiplex PCR was the method, and the copy in TCRdb shows in-frame clones only, minus some. The sample lists 250,000 to 350,000 clones; around 90% were seen once. The sample taken for sequencing was peripheral blood. These receptors all come from a woman aged 45-65 years who had recovered from COVID-19. The CDR3 runs from the conserved cysteine through the conserved F or W. Each record gives: clone size, V gene, J gene, D gene, CDR3 protein, CDR3 DNA. The D gene is left open where the match is weak. The size of a clone is reported for some rows only, either as once, few or many, or as a class for expanded clones.

-,TRBV28,TRBJ2-1,TRBD1,CASSSTGGTYNEQFF,TGTGCCAGCAGTTCTACAGGGGGCACCTACAATGAGCAGTTCTTC
-,TRBV7-2,TRBJ1-1,-,CASSLYMRTEAFF,TGTGCCAGCAGCTTATATATGCGAACTGAAGCTTTCTTT
-,TRBV15,TRBJ1-1,-,CATSRAISGTEAFF,TGTGCCACCAGCAGAGCTATTTCAGGGACTGAAGCTTTCTTT
-,TRBV4-3,TRBJ1-4,TRBD1,CASSQTPGGVREKLFF,TGCGCCAGCAGCCAAACCCCAGGGGGCGTCCGGGAAAAACTGTTTTTT
few,TRBV4-1,TRBJ2-7,TRBD1,CASSPRTGGYEQYF,TGCGCCAGCAGCCCCCGGACAGGGGGTTACGAGCAGTACTTC
-,TRBV9,TRBJ2-7,TRBD1,CASSAGTGGYEQYF,TGTGCCAGCAGCGCCGGGACAGGAGGGTACGAGCAGTACTTC
-,TRBV5-6,TRBJ1-6,-,CASSLPGQSSYNSPLHF,TGTGCCAGCAGCCTACCTGGACAGAGCTCCTATAATTCACCCCTCCACTTT
-,TRBV12-2,TRBJ2-7,-,CASRSERDTSYEQYF,TGTGCAAGTCGCTCGGAACGGGACACCTCCTACGAGCAGTACTTC
-,TRBV28,TRBJ2-5,TRBD2,CASSFRGGTQYF,TGTGCCAGCAGTTTTCGCGGGGGGACCCAGTACTTC
-,TRBV11-2,TRBJ1-3,-,CASSLSGRDTIYF,TGTGCCAGCAGCCTCTCCGGGCGGGACACCATATATTTT
once,TRBV3-1/TRBV3-2,TRBJ2-1,TRBD1,CASSLGTGGRSEQFF,TGTGCCAGCAGCCTTGGGACAGGGGGACGGAGTGAGCAGTTCTTC
once,TRBV11-2,TRBJ2-7,-,CASSLDSGQAYEQYF,TGTGCCAGCAGCTTAGATTCGGGACAAGCCTACGAGCAGTACTTC
-,TRBV10-3,TRBJ2-1,TRBD1,CAISEAGTGGRNEQFF,TGTGCCATCAGTGAGGCCGGGACAGGGGGTCGCAATGAGCAGTTCTTC
-,TRBV3-1/TRBV3-2,TRBJ1-1,TRBD1,CASTDRGLGTEAFF,TGTGCCAGCACGGACAGGGGCCTGGGCACTGAAGCTTTCTTT
-,TRBV6-2/TRBV6-3,TRBJ1-3,-,CASSSTSMPGNTIYF,TGTGCCAGCAGCAGCACTTCAATGCCTGGAAACACCATATATTTT
-,TRBV5-1,TRBJ2-3,TRBD2,CASSTGTSGSDTQYF,TGCGCCAGCAGCACCGGGACTAGCGGGTCAGATACGCAGTATTTT
-,TRBV29-1,TRBJ1-1,-,CSVELGAHMWPETFF,TGCAGCGTTGAGCTGGGGGCGCATATGTGGCCTGAAACTTTCTTT
-,TRBV3-1/TRBV3-2,TRBJ2-3,-,CASSPHRALGTDTQYF,TGTGCCAGCAGCCCACACAGGGCCCTTGGCACAGATACGCAGTATTTT
-,TRBV27,TRBJ2-5,TRBD1,CASSSGGHQETQYF,TGTGCCAGCAGTTCAGGGGGCCATCAAGAGACCCAGTACTTC
-,TRBV6-2/TRBV6-3,TRBJ2-1,TRBD2,CASSDTLAGGSNEQFF,TGTGCCAGCAGTGATACCCTAGCGGGGGGGAGCAATGAGCAGTTCTTC
-,TRBV6-2/TRBV6-3,TRBJ2-2,TRBD2,CASSYSPSLAGGRAGELFF,TGTGCCAGCAGTTACTCCCCCTCTCTAGCGGGGGGCAGGGCCGGGGAGCTGTTTTTT
-,TRBV9,TRBJ1-3,TRBD1,CASSAWTGSGNTIYF,TGTGCCAGCAGCGCATGGACAGGGTCGGGAAACACCATATATTTT
-,TRBV4-2,TRBJ2-1,TRBD1,CASSHDRGGYNEQFF,TGTGCCAGCAGCCACGACAGGGGGGGCTACAATGAGCAGTTCTTC
-,TRBV18,TRBJ2-1,TRBD2,CASSPWGGTRSYNEQFF,TGTGCCAGCTCACCTTGGGGGGGGACTCGCTCCTACAATGAGCAGTTCTTC
-,TRBV6-2/TRBV6-3,TRBJ2-2,-,CASSYSTVAGELFF,TGTGCCAGCAGTTATTCGACAGTGGCCGGGGAGCTGTTTTTT
-,TRBV6-5,TRBJ1-1,-,CATTGRGFWDTEAFF,TGTGCCACCACTGGCAGGGGCTTTTGGGACACTGAAGCTTTCTTT
-,TRBV6-5,TRBJ1-3,TRBD1,CASSPGTDGNTIYF,TGTGCCAGCAGCCCCGGGACAGATGGAAACACCATATATTTT
-,TRBV7-2,TRBJ2-2,TRBD2,CASSLRGTSGYSLTGELFF,TGTGCCAGCAGCTTAAGGGGGACTAGCGGGTATTCTCTCACCGGGGAGCTGTTTTTT
many,TRBV10-3,TRBJ1-2,TRBD1,CATLQQGARDGYTF,TGTGCCACCCTGCAACAGGGGGCGAGGGATGGCTACACCTTC
-,TRBV27,TRBJ1-5,TRBD1,CASSWTGGADQPQHF,TGTGCCAGCAGCTGGACAGGGGGCGCCGATCAGCCCCAGCATTTT
-,TRBV9,TRBJ1-2,TRBD1,CASSPWDRTNYGYTF,TGTGCCAGCAGCCCCTGGGACAGAACTAACTATGGCTACACCTTC
few,TRBV7-2,TRBJ1-2,-,CASSEGGVYGYTF,TGTGCCAGCTCGGAGGGAGGGGTCTATGGCTACACCTTC
many,TRBV2,TRBJ2-1,TRBD2,CASSGGLAGYNEQFF,TGTGCCAGCTCCGGGGGACTAGCGGGCTACAATGAGCAGTTCTTC
-,TRBV7-2,TRBJ2-5,TRBD1,CASRFQFGQGETQYF,TGTGCCAGCAGGTTTCAGTTCGGACAGGGGGAGACCCAGTACTTC
-,TRBV5-8,TRBJ1-1,TRBD1,CASSLSRGRTEAFF,TGTGCCAGCAGCTTGTCCAGGGGGAGAACTGAAGCTTTCTTT
-,TRBV27,TRBJ1-4,-,CASSSNSEKLFF,TGTGCCAGCAGTAGTAACAGTGAAAAACTGTTTTTT
-,TRBV19,TRBJ1-1,-,CASSHREGGTEAFF,TGTGCCAGTAGCCACAGGGAGGGTGGAACTGAAGCTTTCTTT
-,TRBV25-1,TRBJ1-2,TRBD1,CASSEYKGAYYGYTF,TGTGCCAGCAGTGAATATAAGGGGGCCTACTATGGCTACACCTTC
-,TRBV3-1/TRBV3-2,TRBJ1-2,-,CASNRGGYGYTF,TGTGCCAGCAATAGGGGAGGGTATGGCTACACCTTC
-,TRBV7-9,TRBJ2-2,-,CATGAGGRSDTGELFF,TGTGCCACGGGGGCAGGGGGAAGGTCGGACACCGGGGAGCTGTTTTTT
-,TRBV12-3/TRBV12-4,TRBJ1-5,-,CASSLDSDQPQHF,TGTGCCAGCAGTTTGGACAGCGATCAGCCCCAGCATTTT
-,TRBV5-6,TRBJ1-5,-,CASSQGLGQPQHF,TGTGCCAGCAGCCAGGGGCTGGGGCAGCCCCAGCATTTT
-,TRBV19,TRBJ2-3,-,CASSLGAQTLRDTQYF,TGTGCCAGTAGCCTTGGGGCACAAACGTTAAGAGATACGCAGTATTTT
-,TRBV18,TRBJ2-3,TRBD2,CASSPLPLAGVGTDTQYF,TGTGCCAGCTCACCACTTCCTTTAGCGGGAGTCGGCACAGATACGCAGTATTTT
-,TRBV7-8,TRBJ2-7,TRBD1,CASSLRQGVYEQYF,TGTGCCAGCAGCCTGCGACAGGGGGTCTACGAGCAGTACTTC
-,TRBV27,TRBJ2-7,-,CASSYQGTYEQYF,TGTGCCAGCAGTTATCAGGGTACCTACGAGCAGTACTTC
many,TRBV25-1,TRBJ1-4,-,CASSEYSGTGREKLFF,TGTGCCAGCAGTGAATATTCAGGGACTGGGCGTGAAAAACTGTTTTTT
-,TRBV9,TRBJ2-7,-,CASSGGGLAEYEQYF,TGTGCCAGCAGCGGGGGGGGCCTAGCGGAATACGAGCAGTACTTC